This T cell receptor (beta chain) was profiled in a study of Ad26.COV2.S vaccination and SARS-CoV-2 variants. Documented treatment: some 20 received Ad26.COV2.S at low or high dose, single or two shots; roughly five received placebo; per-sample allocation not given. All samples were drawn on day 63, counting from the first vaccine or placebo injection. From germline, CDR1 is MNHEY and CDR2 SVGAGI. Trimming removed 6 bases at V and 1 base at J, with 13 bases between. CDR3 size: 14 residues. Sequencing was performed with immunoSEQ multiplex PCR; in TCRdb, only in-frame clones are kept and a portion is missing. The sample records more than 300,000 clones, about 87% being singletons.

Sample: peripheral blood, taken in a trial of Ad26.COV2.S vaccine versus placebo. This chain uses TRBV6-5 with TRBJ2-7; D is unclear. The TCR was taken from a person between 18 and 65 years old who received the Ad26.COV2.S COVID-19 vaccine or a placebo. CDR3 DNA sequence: TGTGCCAGCAGGATGGAATTCAGATCCTACGAGCAGTACTTC. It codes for CASRMEFRSYEQYF.